Listed below are T cell receptor beta chains from one sample, sequenced in a study of regulatory T cells in long-lasting Graves disease. TCRdb independently ran MiXCR on the multiplex PCR reads; one entry per CDR3 protein. This sample carries about 420,000 distinct CDR3 sequences, 15% to 20% of them seen once, and the ten largest clones take 20% to 25%. In addition, the sample was reused for a study of T cells in Graves' hyperthyroidism and ophthalmopathy.

The sample here was peripheral blood mononuclear cells (PBMCs), taken at new diagnosis, from a patient treated with antithyroid drugs. The source is a woman aged 18-30 years with Graves disease. Both conserved end residues are part of each CDR3.

TRBV7-3 | CASSQGPRNEQFF
TRBV13 | CASSSPNGFYNEQFF
TRBV28 | CASSLQGSYGYTF
TRBV7-6 | CASSLEGTGVYEQYF
TRBV30 | CAGRESGRRRTGELFF
TRBV18 | CASSTTGQRETQYF
TRBV7-9 | CASSPPNLAGELFF
TRBV5-1 | CASSLPRTGWYNEQFF
TRBV28 | CASSPRGTLQFF
TRBV6-2/TRBV6-3 | CASRPAMGYEQYF
TRBV29-1 | CSGLANQETQYF
TRBV9 | CASSPQVLLYNEQFF
TRBV13 | CASSLGAGLAGSYEQYF
TRBV20-1 | CSAGLAGLGEQFF
TRBV11-2 | CASSLERTSGYNEQFF
TRBV19 | CASSPWTGTNYEQYF
TRBV20-1 | CSAKGPRSGGDAYNEQFF
TRBV18 | CASSPLDGGHIQYF
TRBV30 | CAWSDPGQGFGNTIYF
TRBV19 | CASSTREDYGYTF
TRBV2 | CASRETGVGEDTQYF
TRBV10-3 | CAISVNANEQFF
TRBV2 | CASSVRVVETQYF
TRBV12-3/TRBV12-4 | CASSFSGTNSPLHF
TRBV12-3/TRBV12-4 | CASSSSPGNTIYF
TRBV11-2 | CASSLTSGTTDTQYF
TRBV5-4 | CASSTRTGEDTQYF
TRBV7-2 | CASSLDKGTNTEAFF